This TCR beta chain derives from a study of PD-1 blockade in mismatch repair-deficient tumors. Study-wide background: Patients had over ten mismatch repair-deficient cancer types and were previously treated and progressing. The study, taken as a whole, reports: Rapid post-treatment expansion, then contraction, generally preceding radiologic response, marked tumor-resident clones.

PCR or immunohistochemistry showed mismatch repair deficiency in every enrolled patient. TCR sequencing covered a few patients who responded to pembrolizumab. Assay: immunoSEQ multiplex PCR; the TCRdb copy retains only in-frame clones and omits some. The sample has tens of thousands of clones; roughly 80% are singletons. Germline lookup yields CDR1 MRHNA and CDR2 SNTAGT. This CDR3 spans 13 amino acids. With 6 bases removed from V and 4 bases from J, the gap between germline ends came to 9 bases. A few counts support this clone. The target antigen is unknown. This TCR was recovered from an adult with mismatch repair-deficient cancer. The sequencing used peripheral blood, collected 44 weeks after starting pembrolizumab. The gene calls are TRBV6-4 and TRBJ2-2; no clear D. The CDR3 loop is CASSVTGTGELFF. The DNA of the CDR3 is TGTGCCAGCAGCGTCACGGGCACCGGGGAGCTGTTTTTT.